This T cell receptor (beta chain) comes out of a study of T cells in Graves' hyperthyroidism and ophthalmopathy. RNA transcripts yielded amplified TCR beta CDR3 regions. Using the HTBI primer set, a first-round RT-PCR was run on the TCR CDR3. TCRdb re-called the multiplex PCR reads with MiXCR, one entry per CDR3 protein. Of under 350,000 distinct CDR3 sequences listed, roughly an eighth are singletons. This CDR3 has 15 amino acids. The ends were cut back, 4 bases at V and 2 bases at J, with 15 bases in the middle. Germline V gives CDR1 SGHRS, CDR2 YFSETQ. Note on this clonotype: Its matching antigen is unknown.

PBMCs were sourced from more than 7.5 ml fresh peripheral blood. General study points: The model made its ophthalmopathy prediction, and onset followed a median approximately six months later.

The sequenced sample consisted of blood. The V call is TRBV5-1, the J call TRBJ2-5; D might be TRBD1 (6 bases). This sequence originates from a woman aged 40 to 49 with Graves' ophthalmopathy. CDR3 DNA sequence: TGCGCCAGCAGCCCGTTGTTTGGACAGCAAGAGACCCAGTACTTC. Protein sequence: CASSPLFGQQETQYF.